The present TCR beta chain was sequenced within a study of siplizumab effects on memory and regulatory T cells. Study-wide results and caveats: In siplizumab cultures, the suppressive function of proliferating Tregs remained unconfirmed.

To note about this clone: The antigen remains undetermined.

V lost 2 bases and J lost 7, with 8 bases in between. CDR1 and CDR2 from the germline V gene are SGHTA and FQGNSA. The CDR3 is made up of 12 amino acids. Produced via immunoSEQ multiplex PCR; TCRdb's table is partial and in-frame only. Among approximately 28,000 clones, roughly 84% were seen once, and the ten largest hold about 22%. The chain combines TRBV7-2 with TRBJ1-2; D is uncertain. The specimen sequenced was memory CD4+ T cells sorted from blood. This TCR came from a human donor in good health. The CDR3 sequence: CASSLLHFGYTF. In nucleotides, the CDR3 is TGTGCCAGCAGCTTATTACACTTTGGCTACACCTTC.